This TCR beta chain was sequenced for a study of regulatory T cells in long-lasting Graves disease. Construction of TCR beta libraries relied on iRepertoire HTBI primers and on Arm-PCR targeting CDR3 regions. TCRdb fed the multiplex PCR reads into MiXCR, producing one record per CDR3 protein. The sample includes 400,000 to 650,000 distinct CDR3 sequences, roughly 16% of them seen just once. This clonotype was detected a few times. The time point was: newly diagnosed GD, antithyroid drugs for less than 3 months. Researchers made the TCR library from RNA that was extracted from PBMCs. CDR1 and CDR2 (germline): KGHSH, LQKENI. CDR3 length: 11 residues. The V end was cut by 5 bases, the J end by 7 bases, with 6 bases between. This sample also appeared in a second study, on T cells in Graves' hyperthyroidism and ophthalmopathy. According to that study: Uncontrolled infection, other autoimmune disease, pregnancy and lactation each barred patients from inclusion.

The rearrangement uses TRBV18 and TRBJ2-1; D is unclear. This material consisted of peripheral blood mononuclear cells (PBMCs), taken at new diagnosis, from a patient treated with antithyroid drugs. The sequence was collected from a middle-aged woman with Graves disease. The CDR3 DNA follows: TGTGCCAGCTCAGAGCAGAATGAGCAGTTCTTC. Translated, it gives CASSEQNEQFF.